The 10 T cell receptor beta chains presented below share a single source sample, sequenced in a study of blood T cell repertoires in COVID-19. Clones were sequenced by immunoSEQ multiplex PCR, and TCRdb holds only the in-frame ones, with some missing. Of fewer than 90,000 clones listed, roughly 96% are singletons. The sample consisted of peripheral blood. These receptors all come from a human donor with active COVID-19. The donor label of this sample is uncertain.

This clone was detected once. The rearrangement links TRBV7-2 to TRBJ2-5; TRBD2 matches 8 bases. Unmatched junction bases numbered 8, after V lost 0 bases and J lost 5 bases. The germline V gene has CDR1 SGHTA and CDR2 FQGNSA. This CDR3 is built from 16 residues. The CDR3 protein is CASSLAGAGVSETQYF. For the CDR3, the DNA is TGTGCCAGCAGCTTAGCCGGAGCGGGAGTATCTGAGACCCAGTACTTC. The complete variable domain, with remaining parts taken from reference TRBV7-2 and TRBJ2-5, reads GAGVSQSPSNKVTEKGKDVELRCDPISGHTALYWYRQSLGQGLEFLIYFQGNSAPDKSGLPSDRFSAERTGGSVSTLTIQRTQQEDSAVYLCASSLAGAGVSETQYFGPGTRLLVL.

This CDR3 is CASSPGQGRGGETQYF. The CDR3, as DNA: TGTGCCAGCAGCCCCGGACAGGGACGGGGCGGGGAGACCCAGTACTTC. The V call is TRBV5-6, the J call TRBJ2-5; 8 positions agree with TRBD1. The CDR3 is 16 residues long. Germline trimming cut 4 bases from V and 5 bases from J; bases unmatched to any gene: 13. The germline V gene encodes CDR1 SGHDT and CDR2 YYEEEE.

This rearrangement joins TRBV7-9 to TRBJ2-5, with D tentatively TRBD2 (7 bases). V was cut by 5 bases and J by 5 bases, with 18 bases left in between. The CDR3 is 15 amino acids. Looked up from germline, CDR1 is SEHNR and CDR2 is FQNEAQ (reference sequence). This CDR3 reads CASSQRRGRGETQYF. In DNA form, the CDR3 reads TGTGCCAGCAGCCAGCGGCGGGGGCGAGGGGAGACCCAGTACTTC.

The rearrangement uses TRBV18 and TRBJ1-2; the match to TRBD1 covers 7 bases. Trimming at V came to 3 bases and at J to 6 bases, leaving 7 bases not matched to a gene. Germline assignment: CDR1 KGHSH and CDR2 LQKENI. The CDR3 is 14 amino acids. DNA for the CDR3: TGTGCCAGCTCACCCGGACAGGTGAAACATGGCTACACCTTC. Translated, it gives CASSPGQVKHGYTF.

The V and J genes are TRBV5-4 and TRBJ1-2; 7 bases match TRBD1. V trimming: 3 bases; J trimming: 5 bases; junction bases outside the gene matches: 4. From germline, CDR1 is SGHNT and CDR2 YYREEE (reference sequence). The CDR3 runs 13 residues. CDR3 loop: CASSSKGQYGYTF. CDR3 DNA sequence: TGTGCCAGCAGCTCCAAGGGACAGTATGGCTACACCTTC.

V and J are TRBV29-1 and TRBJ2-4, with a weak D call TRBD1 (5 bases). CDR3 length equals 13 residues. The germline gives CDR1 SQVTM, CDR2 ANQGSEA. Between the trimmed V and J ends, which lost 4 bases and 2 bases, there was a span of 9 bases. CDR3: CSVVGVTKNIQYF. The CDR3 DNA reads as TGCAGCGTTGTAGGGGTCACCAAAAACATTCAGTACTTC.

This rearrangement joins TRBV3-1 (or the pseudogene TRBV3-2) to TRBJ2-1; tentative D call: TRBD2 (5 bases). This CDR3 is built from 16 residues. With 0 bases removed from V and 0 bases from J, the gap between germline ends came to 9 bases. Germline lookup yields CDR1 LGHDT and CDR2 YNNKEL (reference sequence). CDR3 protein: CASSQDLAGSYNEQFF. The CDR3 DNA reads TGTGCCAGCAGCCAAGATTTGGCGGGCTCCTACAATGAGCAGTTCTTC.

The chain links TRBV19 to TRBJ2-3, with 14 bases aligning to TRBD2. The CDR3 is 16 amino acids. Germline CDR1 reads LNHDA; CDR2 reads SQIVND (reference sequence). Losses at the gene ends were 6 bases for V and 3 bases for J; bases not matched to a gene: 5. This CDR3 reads CASRTSGGALTDTQYF. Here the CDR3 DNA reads TGTGCCAGTAGGACTAGCGGGGGGGCTTTGACAGATACGCAGTATTTT.

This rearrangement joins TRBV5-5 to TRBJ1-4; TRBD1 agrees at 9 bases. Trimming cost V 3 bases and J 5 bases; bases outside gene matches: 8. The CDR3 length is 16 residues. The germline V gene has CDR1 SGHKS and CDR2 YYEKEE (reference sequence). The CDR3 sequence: CASSYSPGTGNEKLFF. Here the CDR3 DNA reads TGTGCCAGCAGCTATTCGCCAGGGACAGGGAATGAAAAACTGTTTTTT.

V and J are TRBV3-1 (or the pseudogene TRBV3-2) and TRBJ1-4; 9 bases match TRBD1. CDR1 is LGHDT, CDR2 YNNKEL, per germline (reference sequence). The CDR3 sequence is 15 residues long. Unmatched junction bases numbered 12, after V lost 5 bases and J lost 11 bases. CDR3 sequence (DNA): TGTGCCAGCAGCTTGCGGGACAGGGAGAATGTCAAACTGTTTTTT. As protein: CASSLRDRENVKLFF.